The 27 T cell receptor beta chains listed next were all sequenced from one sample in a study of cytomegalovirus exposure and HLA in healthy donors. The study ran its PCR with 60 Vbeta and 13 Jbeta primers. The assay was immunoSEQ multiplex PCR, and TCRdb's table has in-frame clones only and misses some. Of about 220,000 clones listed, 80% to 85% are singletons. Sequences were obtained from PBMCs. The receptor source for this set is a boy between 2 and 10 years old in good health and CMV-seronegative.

The CDR3 DNA follows: TGTGCCAGCAGTTACTCGATACTAGCGGGGGGGGATGAGCAGTTCTTC. It is translated as CASSYSILAGGDEQFF. The chain is built from TRBV6-5 and TRBJ2-1; 13 positions match TRBD2. The CDR3 has 16 amino acids. V lost 0 bases and J lost 8; bases outside the gene matches: 4. CDR1 MNHEY and CDR2 SVGAGI come from the germline V gene.

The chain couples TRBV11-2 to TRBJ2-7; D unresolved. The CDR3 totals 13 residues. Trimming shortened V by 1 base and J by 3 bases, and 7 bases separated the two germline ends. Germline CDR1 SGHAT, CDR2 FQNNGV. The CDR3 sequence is CASSLVAGYEQYF. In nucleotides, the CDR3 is TGTGCCAGCAGCTTAGTTGCAGGCTACGAGCAGTACTTC. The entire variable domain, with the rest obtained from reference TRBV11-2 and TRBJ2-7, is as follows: EAGVAQSPRYKIIEKRQSVAFWCNPISGHATLYWYQQILGQGPKLLIQFQNNGVVDDSQLPKDRFSAERLKGVDSTLKIQPAKLEDSAVYLCASSLVAGYEQYFGPGTRLTVT.

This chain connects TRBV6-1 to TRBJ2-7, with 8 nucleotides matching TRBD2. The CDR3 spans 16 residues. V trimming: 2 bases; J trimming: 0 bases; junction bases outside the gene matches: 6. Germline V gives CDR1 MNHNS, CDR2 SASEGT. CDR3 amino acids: CASSETGGGLSYEQYF. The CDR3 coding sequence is TGTGCCAGCAGTGAAACGGGCGGGGGGCTCTCCTACGAGCAGTACTTC.

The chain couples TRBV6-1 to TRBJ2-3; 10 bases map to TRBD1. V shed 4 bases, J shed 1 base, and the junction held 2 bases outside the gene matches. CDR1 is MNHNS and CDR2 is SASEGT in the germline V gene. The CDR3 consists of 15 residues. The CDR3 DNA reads TGTGCCAGCAGTGCCGGGACAGGGGGCACAGATACGCAGTATTTT. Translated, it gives CASSAGTGGTDTQYF.

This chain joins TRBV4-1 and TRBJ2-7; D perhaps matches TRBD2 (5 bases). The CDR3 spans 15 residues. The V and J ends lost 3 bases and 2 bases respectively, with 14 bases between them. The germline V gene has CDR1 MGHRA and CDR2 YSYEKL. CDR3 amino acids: CASSQVGPGTYEQYF. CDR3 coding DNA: TGCGCCAGCAGCCAGGTTGGTCCGGGGACCTACGAGCAGTACTTC.

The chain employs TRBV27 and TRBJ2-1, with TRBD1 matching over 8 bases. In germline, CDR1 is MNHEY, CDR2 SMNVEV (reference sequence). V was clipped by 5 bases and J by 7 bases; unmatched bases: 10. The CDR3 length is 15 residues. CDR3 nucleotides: TGTGCCAGCAGTCCCGGACAGGGAAGTGCTAATGAGCAGTTCTTC. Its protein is CASSPGQGSANEQFF.

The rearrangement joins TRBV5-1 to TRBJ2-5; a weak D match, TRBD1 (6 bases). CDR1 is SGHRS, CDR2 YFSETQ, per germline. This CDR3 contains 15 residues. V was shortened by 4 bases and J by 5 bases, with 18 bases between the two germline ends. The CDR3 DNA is TGCGCCAGCAGCCCTGCCTCGACAGGTAGTGAGACCCAGTACTTC. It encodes CASSPASTGSETQYF.

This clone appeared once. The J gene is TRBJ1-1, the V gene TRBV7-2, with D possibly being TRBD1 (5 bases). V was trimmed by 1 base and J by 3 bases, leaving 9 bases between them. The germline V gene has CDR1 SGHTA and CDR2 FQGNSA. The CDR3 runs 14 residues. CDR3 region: CASSLVVGDTEAFF. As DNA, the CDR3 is TGTGCCAGCAGCTTAGTCGTAGGGGACACTGAAGCTTTCTTT.

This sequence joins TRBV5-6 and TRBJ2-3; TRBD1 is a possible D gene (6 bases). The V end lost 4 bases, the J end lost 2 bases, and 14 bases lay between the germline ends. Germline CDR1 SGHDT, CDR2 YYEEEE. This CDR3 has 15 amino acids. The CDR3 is CASSPIWGLTDTQYF. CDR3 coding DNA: TGTGCCAGCAGCCCGATCTGGGGGCTCACAGATACGCAGTATTTT.

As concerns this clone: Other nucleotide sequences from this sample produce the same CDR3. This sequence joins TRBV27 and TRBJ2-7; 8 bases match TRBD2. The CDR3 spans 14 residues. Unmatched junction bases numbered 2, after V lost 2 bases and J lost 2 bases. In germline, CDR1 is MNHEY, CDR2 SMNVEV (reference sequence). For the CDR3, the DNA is TGTGCCAGCAGTTTAAGCGGGGGCCCCTACGAGCAGTACTTC. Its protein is CASSLSGGPYEQYF.

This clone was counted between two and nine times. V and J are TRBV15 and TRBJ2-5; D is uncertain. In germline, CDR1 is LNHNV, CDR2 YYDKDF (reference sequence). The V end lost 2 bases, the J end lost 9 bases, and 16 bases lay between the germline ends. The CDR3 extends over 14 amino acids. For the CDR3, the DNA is TGTGCCACCAGCAGAAATAAAGACTCCGTATCCCAGTACTTC. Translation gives CATSRNKDSVSQYF.

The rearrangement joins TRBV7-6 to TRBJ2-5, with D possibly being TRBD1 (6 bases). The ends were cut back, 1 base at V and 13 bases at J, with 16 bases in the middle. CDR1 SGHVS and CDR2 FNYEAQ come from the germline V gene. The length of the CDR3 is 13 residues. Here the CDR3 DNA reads TGTGCCAGCAGCTTAGAGTGGCGGACAGAAGCGTACTTC. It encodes CASSLEWRTEAYF.

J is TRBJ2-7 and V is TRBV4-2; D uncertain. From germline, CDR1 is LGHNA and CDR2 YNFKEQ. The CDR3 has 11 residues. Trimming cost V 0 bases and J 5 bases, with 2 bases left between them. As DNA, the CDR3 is TGTGCCAGCAGCCAAGATAACGAGCAGTACTTC. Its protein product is CASSQDNEQYF.

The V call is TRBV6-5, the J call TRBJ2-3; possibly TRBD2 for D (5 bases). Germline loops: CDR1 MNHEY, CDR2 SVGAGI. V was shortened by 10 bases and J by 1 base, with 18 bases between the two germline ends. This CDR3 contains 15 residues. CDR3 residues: CAISNEDFCTDTQYF. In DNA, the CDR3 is TGTGCCATCTCGAATGAGGACTTCTGCACAGATACGCAGTATTTT.

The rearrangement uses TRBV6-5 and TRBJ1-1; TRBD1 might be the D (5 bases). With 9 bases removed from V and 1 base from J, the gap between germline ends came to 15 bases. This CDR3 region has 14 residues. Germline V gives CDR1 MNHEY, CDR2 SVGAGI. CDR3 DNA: TGTGCCAGTGGATGGGGCGGGGGGAACACTGAAGCTTTCTTT. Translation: CASGWGGGNTEAFF.

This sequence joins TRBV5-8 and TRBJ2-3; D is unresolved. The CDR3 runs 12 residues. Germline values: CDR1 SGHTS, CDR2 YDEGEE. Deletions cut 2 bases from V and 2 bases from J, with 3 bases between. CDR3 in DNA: TGTGCCAGCAGCTTTAACACAGATACGCAGTATTTT. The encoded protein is CASSFNTDTQYF. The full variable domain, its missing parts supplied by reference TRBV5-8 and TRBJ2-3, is EAGVTQSPTHLIKTRGQQATLRCSPISGHTSVYWYQQALGLGLQFLLWYDEGEERNRGNFPPRFSGRQFPNYSSELNVNALELEDSALYLCASSFNTDTQYFGPGTRLTVL.

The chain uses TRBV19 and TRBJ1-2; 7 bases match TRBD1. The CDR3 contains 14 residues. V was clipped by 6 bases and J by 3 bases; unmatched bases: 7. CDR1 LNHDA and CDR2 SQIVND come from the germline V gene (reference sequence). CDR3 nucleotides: TGTGCCAGTAGCAAAGACAGGGTTGACTATGGCTACACCTTC. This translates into CASSKDRVDYGYTF. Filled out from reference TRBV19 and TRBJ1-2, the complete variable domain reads DGGITQSPKYLFRKEGQNVTLSCEQNLNHDAMYWYRQDPGQGLRLIYYSQIVNDFQKGDIAEGYSVSREKKESFPLTVTSAQKNPTAFYLCASSKDRVDYGYTFGSGTRLTVV.

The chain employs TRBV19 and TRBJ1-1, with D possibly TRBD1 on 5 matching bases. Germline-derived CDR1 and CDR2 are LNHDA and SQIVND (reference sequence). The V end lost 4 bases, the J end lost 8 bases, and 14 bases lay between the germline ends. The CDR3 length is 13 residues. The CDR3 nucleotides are TGTGCCAGTAGTACCAGGGCCAACGGGGAAGCTTTCTTT. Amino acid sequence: CASSTRANGEAFF.

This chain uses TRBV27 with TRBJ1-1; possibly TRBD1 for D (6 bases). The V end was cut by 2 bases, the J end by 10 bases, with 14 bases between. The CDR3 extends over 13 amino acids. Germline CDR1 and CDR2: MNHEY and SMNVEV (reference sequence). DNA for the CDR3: TGTGCCAGCAGTTTAAATACAGGGTTAGTAGCTTTCTTT. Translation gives CASSLNTGLVAFF.

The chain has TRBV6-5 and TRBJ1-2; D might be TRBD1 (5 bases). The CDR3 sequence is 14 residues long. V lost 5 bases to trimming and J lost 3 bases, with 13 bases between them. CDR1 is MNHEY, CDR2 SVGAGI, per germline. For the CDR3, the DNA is TGTGCCAGCAGTCGACAACCGACAGACTATGGCTACACCTTC. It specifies CASSRQPTDYGYTF.

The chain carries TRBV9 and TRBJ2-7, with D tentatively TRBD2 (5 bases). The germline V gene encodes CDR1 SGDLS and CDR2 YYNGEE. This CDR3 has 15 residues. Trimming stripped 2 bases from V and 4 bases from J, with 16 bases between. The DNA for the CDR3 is TGTGCCAGCAGCGTGGGGTCGACGGGGAGATACGAGCAGTACTTC. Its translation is CASSVGSTGRYEQYF.

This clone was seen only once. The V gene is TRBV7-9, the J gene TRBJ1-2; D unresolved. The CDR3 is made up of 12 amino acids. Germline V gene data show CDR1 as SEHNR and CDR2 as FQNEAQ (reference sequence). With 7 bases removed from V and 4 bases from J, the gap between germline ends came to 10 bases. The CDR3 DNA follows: TGTGCCAGCACCTCGGGAAGCTATGGCTACACCTTC. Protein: CASTSGSYGYTF.

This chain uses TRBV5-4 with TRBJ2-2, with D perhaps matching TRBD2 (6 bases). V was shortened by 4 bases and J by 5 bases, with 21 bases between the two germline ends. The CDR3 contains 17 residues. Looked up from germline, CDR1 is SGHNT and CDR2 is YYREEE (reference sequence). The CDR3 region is CASSRGTGGTQTGELFF. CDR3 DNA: TGTGCCAGCAGCCGGGGGACGGGCGGAACCCAAACCGGGGAGCTGTTTTTT.

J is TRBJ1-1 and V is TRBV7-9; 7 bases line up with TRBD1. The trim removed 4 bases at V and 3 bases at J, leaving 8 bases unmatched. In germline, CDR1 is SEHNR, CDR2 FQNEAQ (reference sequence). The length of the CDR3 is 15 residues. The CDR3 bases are TGTGCCAGCAGCTCCTACTATACAGGGGACACTGAAGCTTTCTTT. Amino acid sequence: CASSSYYTGDTEAFF.

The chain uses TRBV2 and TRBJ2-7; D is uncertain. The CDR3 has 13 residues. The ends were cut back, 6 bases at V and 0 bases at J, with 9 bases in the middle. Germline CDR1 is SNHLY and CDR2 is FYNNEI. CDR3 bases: TGTGCCAGCAGCGCTAGTCGCTCCTACGAGCAGTACTTC. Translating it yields CASSASRSYEQYF.

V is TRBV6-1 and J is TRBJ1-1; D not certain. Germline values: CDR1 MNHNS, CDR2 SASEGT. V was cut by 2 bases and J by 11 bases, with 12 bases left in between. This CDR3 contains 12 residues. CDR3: CASSESGGSAFF. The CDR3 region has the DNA TGTGCCAGCAGTGAAAGTGGAGGCTCTGCTTTCTTT.

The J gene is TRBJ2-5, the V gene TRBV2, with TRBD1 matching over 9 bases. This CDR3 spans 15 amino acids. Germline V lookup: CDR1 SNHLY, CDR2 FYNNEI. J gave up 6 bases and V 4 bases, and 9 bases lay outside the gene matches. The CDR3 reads CASSGGGQGGQTQYF. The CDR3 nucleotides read TGTGCCAGCAGTGGGGGGGGACAGGGAGGACAGACCCAGTACTTC.